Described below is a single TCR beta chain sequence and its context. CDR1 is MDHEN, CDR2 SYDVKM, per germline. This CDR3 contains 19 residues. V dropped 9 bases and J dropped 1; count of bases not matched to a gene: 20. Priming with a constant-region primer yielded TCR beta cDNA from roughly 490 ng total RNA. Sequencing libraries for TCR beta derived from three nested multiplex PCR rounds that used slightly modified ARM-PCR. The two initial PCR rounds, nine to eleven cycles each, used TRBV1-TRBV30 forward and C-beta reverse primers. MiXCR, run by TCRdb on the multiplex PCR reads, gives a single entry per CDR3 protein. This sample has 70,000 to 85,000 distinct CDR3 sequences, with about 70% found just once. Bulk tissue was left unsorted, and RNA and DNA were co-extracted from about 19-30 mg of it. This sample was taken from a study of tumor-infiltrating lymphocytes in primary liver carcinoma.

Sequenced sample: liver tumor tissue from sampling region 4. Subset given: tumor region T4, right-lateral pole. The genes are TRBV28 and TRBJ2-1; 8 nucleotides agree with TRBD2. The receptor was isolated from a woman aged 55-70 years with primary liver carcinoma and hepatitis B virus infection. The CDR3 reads CARTNVPLLAGKSYNEQFF. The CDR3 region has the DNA TGTGCCAGGACCAATGTACCCCTCCTAGCGGGTAAATCCTACAATGAGCAGTTCTTC. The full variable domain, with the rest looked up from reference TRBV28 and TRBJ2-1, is DVKVTQSSRYLVKRTGEKVFLECVQDMDHENMFWYRQDPGLGLRLIYFSYDVKMKEKGDIPEGYSVSREKKERFSLILESASTNQTSMYLCARTNVPLLAGKSYNEQFFGPGTRLTVL.